This T cell receptor (beta chain) is from a study of blood T cell repertoires in COVID-19. How the authors handled the data: Amplification of reference gene primers provided the estimated nucleated cell counts. Generated by immunoSEQ multiplex PCR, the TCRdb table keeps only in-frame clones and is missing some. Clonal size and the V and J genes are those of that table, whereas D and trimming came from the DNA. The repertoire holds about 250,000 clones, around nine tenths seen once, with 1.5% to 2% in the top ten. Residents of approximately 25 US areas, aged about 18 to 89 years, made up the participants. Trimming at V came to 2 bases and at J to 13 bases, leaving 13 bases not matched to a gene. The CDR3 loop spans 16 amino acids. Per the germline V gene, CDR1 is KGHSH and CDR2 is LQKENI.

This clonotype was obtained from a woman aged 45 to 65 who had recovered from COVID-19. Source material: PBMCs or T cells enriched from blood (not recorded which). This chain links TRBV18 with TRBJ1-4, with 10 positions matching TRBD1. CDR3 sequence (DNA): TGTGCCAGCTCACCAACTCTTTTGGGGACAGGGGTTGGACTGTTTTTT. It is translated as CASSPTLLGTGVGLFF.